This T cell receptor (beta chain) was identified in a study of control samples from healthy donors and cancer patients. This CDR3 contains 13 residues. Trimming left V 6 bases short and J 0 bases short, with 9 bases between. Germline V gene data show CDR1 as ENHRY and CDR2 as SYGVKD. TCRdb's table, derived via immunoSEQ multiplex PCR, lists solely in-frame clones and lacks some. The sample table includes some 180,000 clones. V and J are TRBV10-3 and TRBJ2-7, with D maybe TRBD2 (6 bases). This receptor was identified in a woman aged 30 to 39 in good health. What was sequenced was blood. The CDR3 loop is CAISGTVSYEQYF. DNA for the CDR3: TGTGCCATCAGCGGGACTGTCTCCTACGAGCAGTACTTC.